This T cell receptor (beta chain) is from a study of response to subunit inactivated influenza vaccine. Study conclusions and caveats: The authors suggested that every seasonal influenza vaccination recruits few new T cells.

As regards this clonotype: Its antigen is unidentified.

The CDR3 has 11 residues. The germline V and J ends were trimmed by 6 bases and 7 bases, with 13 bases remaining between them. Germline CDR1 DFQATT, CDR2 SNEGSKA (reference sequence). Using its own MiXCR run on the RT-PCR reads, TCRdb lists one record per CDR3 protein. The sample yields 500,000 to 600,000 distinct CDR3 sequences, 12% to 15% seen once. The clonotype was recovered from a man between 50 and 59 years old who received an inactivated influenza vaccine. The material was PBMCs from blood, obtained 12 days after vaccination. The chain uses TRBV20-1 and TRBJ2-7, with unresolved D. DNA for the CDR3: TGCAGTGCCCCCCGTTTTGGGGAGCAGTACTTC. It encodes CSAPRFGEQYF.